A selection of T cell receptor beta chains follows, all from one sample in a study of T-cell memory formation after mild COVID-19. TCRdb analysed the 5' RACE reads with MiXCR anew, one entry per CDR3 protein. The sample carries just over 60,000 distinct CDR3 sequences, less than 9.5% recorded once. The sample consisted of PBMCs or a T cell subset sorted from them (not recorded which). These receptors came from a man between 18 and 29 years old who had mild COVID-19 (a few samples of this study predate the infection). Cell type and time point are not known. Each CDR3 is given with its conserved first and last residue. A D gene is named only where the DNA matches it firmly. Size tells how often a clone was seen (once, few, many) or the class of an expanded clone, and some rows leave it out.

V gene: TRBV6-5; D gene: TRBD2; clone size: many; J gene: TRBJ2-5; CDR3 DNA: TGTGCCAGCAGCCTAAGGTCCTTAGCGGGGGAACCCCAAGAGACCCAGTACTTC; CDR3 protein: CASSLRSLAGEPQETQYF
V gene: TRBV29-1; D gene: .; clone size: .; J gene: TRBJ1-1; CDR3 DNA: TGCAGCGTAAAGGGTGGGGCTCAACTCACTGAAGCTTTCTTT; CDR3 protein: CSVKGGAQLTEAFF
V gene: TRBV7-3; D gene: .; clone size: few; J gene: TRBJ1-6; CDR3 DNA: TGTGCCAGCAGCTCCGACAGGCAATCACCCCTCCACTTT; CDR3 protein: CASSSDRQSPLHF
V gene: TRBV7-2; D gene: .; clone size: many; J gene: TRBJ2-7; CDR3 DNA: TGTGCCAGCAGCATGGGACCTCGATACGAGCAGTACTTC; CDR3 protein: CASSMGPRYEQYF
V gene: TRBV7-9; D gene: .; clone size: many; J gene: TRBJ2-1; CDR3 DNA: TGTGCCAGCAGCTTGTTTAGGAATGAGCAGTTCTTC; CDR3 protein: CASSLFRNEQFF
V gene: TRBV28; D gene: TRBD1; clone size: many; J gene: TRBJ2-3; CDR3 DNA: TGTGCCAGCAGTGGAGGACAGGGCGGAACAGATACGCAGTATTTT; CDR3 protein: CASSGGQGGTDTQYF
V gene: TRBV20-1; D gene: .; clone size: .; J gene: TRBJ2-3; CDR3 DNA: TGCAGTGCTAGAGATGGGGACCGTGGTTTTTCGGCAGATACGCAGTATTTT; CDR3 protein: CSARDGDRGFSADTQYF
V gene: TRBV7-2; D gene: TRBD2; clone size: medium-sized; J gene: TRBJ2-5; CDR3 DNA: TGTGCCAGCAGCGCCGTGGGAGGGGTTAGCCAAGAGACCCAGTACTTC; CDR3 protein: CASSAVGGVSQETQYF
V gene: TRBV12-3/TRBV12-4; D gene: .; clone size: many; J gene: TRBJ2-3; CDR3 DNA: TGTGCCAGCCTATCAGGAAGTACGCAGTATTTT; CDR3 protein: CASLSGSTQYF
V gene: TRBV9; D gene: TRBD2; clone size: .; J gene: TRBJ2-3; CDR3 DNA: TGTGCCAGCAGCGCCCGGGACTACCGAAACACAGATACGCAGTATTTT; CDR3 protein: CASSARDYRNTDTQYF
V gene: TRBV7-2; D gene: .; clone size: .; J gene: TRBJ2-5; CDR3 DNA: TGTGCCAGCAGCTTAGCGGGGGCCACCCGAGGGTCCCAGTACTTC; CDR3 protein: CASSLAGATRGSQYF
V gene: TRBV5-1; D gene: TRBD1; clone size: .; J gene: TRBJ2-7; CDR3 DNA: TGCGCCAGCAGCTTGATGGGACAGGGCCCCTACGAGCAGTACTTC; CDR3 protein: CASSLMGQGPYEQYF